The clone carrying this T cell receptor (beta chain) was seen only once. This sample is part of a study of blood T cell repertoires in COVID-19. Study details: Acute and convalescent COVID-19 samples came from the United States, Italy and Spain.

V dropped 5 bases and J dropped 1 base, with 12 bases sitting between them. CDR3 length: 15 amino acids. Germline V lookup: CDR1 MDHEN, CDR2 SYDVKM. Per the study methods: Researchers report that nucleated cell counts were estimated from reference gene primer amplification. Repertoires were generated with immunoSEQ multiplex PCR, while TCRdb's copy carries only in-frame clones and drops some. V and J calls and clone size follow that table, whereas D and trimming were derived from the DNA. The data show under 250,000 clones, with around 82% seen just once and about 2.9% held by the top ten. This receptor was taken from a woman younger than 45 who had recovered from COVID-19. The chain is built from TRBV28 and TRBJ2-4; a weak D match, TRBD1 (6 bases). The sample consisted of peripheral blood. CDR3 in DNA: TGTGCCAGCAGTGAACTACAGGGTGCCAAAAACATTCAGTACTTC. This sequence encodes CASSELQGAKNIQYF.